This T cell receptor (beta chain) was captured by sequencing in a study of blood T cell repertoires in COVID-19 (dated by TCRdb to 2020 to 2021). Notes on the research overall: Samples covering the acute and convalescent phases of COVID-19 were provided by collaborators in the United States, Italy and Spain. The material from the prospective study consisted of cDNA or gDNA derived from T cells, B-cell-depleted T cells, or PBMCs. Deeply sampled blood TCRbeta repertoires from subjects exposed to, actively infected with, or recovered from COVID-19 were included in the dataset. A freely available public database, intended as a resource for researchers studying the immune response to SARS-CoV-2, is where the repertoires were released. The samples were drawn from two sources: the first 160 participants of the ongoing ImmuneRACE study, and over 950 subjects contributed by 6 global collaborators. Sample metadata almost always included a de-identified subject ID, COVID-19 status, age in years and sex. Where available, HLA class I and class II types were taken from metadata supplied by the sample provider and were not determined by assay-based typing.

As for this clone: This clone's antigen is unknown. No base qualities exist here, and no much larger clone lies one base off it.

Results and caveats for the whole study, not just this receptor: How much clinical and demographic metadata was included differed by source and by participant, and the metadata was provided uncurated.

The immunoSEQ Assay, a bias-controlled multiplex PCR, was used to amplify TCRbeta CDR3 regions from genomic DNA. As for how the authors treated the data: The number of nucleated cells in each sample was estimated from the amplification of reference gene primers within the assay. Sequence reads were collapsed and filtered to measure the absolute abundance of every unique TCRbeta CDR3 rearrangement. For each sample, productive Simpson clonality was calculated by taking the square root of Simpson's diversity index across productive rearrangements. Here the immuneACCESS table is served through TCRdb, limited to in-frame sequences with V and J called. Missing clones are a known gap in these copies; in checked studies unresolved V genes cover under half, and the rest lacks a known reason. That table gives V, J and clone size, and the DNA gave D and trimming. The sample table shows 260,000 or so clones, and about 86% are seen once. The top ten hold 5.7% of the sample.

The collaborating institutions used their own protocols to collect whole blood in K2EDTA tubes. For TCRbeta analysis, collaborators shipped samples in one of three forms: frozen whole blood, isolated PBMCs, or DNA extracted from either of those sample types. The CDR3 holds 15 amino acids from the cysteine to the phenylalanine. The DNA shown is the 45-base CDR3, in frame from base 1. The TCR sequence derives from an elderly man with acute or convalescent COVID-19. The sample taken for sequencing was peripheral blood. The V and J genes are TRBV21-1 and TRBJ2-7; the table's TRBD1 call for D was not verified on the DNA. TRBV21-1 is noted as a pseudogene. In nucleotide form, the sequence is TGTGCCAGCAGAAGAGGGGGCGCGGGACCTTACGAGCAGTACTTC. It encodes CASRRGGAGPYEQYF.